This entry is about one T cell receptor beta chain. Assay: immunoSEQ multiplex PCR; the TCRdb copy retains only in-frame clones and omits some. This table holds tens of thousands of clones, around four fifths found once. With autoimmune disease history or systemic immunosuppression, patients were excluded. This record comes from a study of OX40 agonist ivuxolimab in advanced cancers. There are 14 residues in the CDR3. V lost 4 bases to trimming and J lost 1 base, with 11 bases between them. Material: CD4+ or CD8+ T cells sorted from blood, obtained in a trial of the OX40 agonist ivuxolimab. The V call is TRBV5-3, the J call TRBJ1-1; no reliable D call. TRBV5-3 is an ORF; its function is uncertain. This receptor was obtained from an adult with an advanced solid tumor such as melanoma, head and neck, liver or kidney cancer. This CDR3 is CARSPPIKNTEAFF. For the CDR3, the DNA is TGTGCCAGAAGCCCTCCGATAAAGAACACTGAAGCTTTCTTT.